The 32 T cell receptor beta chains in this list originate from one sample, sequenced in a study of control samples from healthy donors and cancer patients. TCRdb's copy holds only in-frame clones and misses some; the assay was immunoSEQ multiplex PCR. The data show 52,000 or so clones, with 94% seen just once and around 4% held by the top ten. Material: blood. The receptors stem from a man younger than 45 in good health.

The chain employs TRBV11-2 and TRBJ2-3, with D perhaps matching TRBD2 (6 bases). This CDR3 is 15 amino acids long. V gave up 2 bases and J gave up 0 bases, with 9 bases separating them. The germline CDR1 and CDR2 sequences are SGHAT and FQNNGV. CDR3 bases: TGTGCCAGCAGCTTATTTGGGACTAGCACAGATACGCAGTATTTT. Translated, it gives CASSLFGTSTDTQYF.

This clone has a single count. The chain is built from TRBV7-9 and TRBJ1-1; D might be TRBD1 (5 bases). The germline CDR1 and CDR2 sequences are SEHNR and FQNEAQ (reference sequence). Trimming took off 5 bases at V and 0 bases at J, with 10 bases between the two ends. The CDR3 contains 14 residues. CDR3 sequence: CASSVGTMNTEAFF. CDR3 nucleotides: TGTGCCAGCAGCGTAGGGACGATGAACACTGAAGCTTTCTTT. The whole variable domain, remainder taken from reference TRBV7-9 and TRBJ1-1, is DTGVSQNPRHKITKRGQNVTFRCDPISEHNRLYWYRQTLGQGPEFLTYFQNEAQLEKSRLLSDRFSAERPKGSFSTLEIQRTEQGDSAMYLCASSVGTMNTEAFFGQGTRLTVV.

J is TRBJ1-1 and V is TRBV7-6; D call uncertain. This CDR3 spans 18 amino acids. V was cut by 6 bases and J by 0 bases, with 23 bases left in between. CDR1 and CDR2 (germline): SGHVS, FNYEAQ. CDR3 sequence reads: CASSQYRASVVVNTEAFF. As DNA, the CDR3 is TGTGCCAGCAGTCAATACCGGGCCTCAGTTGTCGTGAACACTGAAGCTTTCTTT.

The rearrangement joins TRBV29-1 to TRBJ2-1; 11 bases are shared with TRBD1. CDR3 length: 14 amino acids. The germline gives CDR1 SQVTM, CDR2 ANQGSEA. Trimming cost V 3 bases and J 8 bases; bases outside gene matches: 6. CDR3 sequence: CSVDLGTGGDEQFF. CDR3 DNA sequence: TGCAGCGTTGACCTAGGGACAGGGGGGGATGAGCAGTTCTTC.

The chain combines TRBV30 with TRBJ2-1; perhaps D is TRBD1 or TRBD2 (6 bases each). Trimming stripped 2 bases from V and 7 bases from J, with 9 bases between. Per the germline V gene, CDR1 is GTSNPN and CDR2 is SVGIG (reference sequence). The length of the CDR3 is 12 residues. CDR3 DNA sequence: TGTGCCTGGAGTAGGGGGAGGAATGAGCAGTTCTTC. Its protein product is CAWSRGRNEQFF.

V gene TRBV19 combines with J gene TRBJ2-1; 11 bases match TRBD2. Germline V gives CDR1 LNHDA, CDR2 SQIVND (reference sequence). CDR3 length: 18 residues. V shed 6 bases and J 0 bases; nucleotides not matched to a gene: 10. For the CDR3, the DNA is TGTGCCAGTAGCAGCTGGACTAGCGGGCGTACCTCCTACAATGAGCAGTTCTTC. Protein product: CASSSWTSGRTSYNEQFF.

The chain is built from TRBV7-8 and TRBJ2-3; 15 nucleotides line up with TRBD2. Looked up from germline, CDR1 is SGHVS and CDR2 is FQNEAQ. J gave up 0 bases and V 4 bases, and 8 bases lay outside the gene matches. CDR3 length: 19 amino acids. The CDR3 DNA is TGTGCCAGCAGCTCCTGGACTAGCGGGAGGGGTCCTAGCACAGATACGCAGTATTTT. Protein product: CASSSWTSGRGPSTDTQYF.

This rearrangement joins TRBV18 to TRBJ2-7, with 7 bases identical to TRBD2. The CDR3 runs to 15 residues. J gave up 6 bases and V 2 bases, and 10 bases lay outside the gene matches. The germline gives CDR1 KGHSH, CDR2 LQKENI. The CDR3 DNA is TGTGCCAGCTCACCAGTTGGGGAGGGGAAATCCGAGCAGTACTTC. Translation gives CASSPVGEGKSEQYF.

The chain is built from TRBV28 and TRBJ1-1; D gene ambiguous. The CDR3 totals 14 residues. The germline CDR1 and CDR2 sequences are MDHEN and SYDVKM. The germline V and J ends were trimmed by 7 bases and 5 bases, with 17 bases remaining between them. The CDR3 reads CASTQRGTRTEAFF. In DNA, the CDR3 is TGTGCCAGCACCCAGCGAGGAACCAGGACTGAAGCTTTCTTT.

The genes are TRBV27 and TRBJ2-1, with 12 bases lining up with TRBD2. Per germline, CDR1 MNHEY and CDR2 SMNVEV (reference sequence). The CDR3 contains 15 residues. J was trimmed by 8 bases and V by 5 bases; bases with no gene match: 7. Written as DNA, the CDR3 is TGTGCCAGCAGTACCGGGACTAGCGGGTTCTATGAGCAGTTCTTC. Its protein product is CASSTGTSGFYEQFF.

The V gene is TRBV5-5, the J gene TRBJ1-2, with 7 bases identical to TRBD1. Germline CDR1 reads SGHKS; CDR2 reads YYEKEE (reference sequence). The length of the CDR3 is 16 residues. V lost 3 bases, J lost 0 bases, and 8 bases stayed unmatched. CDR3 protein: CASSSNTGTANYGYTF. CDR3 bases: TGTGCCAGCAGCTCTAATACCGGGACAGCTAACTATGGCTACACCTTC.

The J gene is TRBJ1-1, the V gene TRBV4-1; D not resolved. There are 12 residues in the CDR3. CDR1 MGHRA and CDR2 YSYEKL come from the germline V gene. V lost 5 bases, J lost 6 bases, and 10 bases lay in between. CDR3 bases: TGCGCCAGCAGCTCGGCGGGCGCTGAAGCTTTCTTT. This translates into CASSSAGAEAFF.

The chain recombines TRBV12-3 or TRBV12-4 with TRBJ2-1; TRBD1 matches 8 bases. After removal of 6 bases from V and 9 bases from J, the junction contained 4 bases not matched to a gene. CDR3 length: 12 residues. CDR3 region: CASSPDRGEQFF. As DNA, the CDR3 is TGTGCCAGCAGCCCCGACAGGGGTGAGCAGTTCTTC.

The chain combines TRBV18 with TRBJ1-1; 8 bases line up with TRBD1. Trimming at V came to 4 bases and at J to 4 bases, leaving 2 bases not matched to a gene. CDR3 length: 13 amino acids. The germline V gene encodes CDR1 KGHSH and CDR2 LQKENI. CDR3 region: CASSLTGGTEAFF. In DNA form, the CDR3 reads TGTGCCAGCTCACTCACAGGGGGCACTGAAGCTTTCTTT.

V usage is TRBV5-4 and J usage is TRBJ1-1; unclear D gene. V shed 7 bases and J shed 0 bases, with 13 bases lying between them. Germline CDR1 and CDR2: SGHNT and YYREEE (reference sequence). This CDR3 spans 14 amino acids. CDR3 amino acids: CASGGNSLNTEAFF. CDR3 DNA: TGTGCCAGCGGCGGTAATTCTCTGAACACTGAAGCTTTCTTT.

This chain joins TRBV4-1 and TRBJ1-1, with a tentative D call TRBD1 (5 bases). Germline lookup yields CDR1 MGHRA and CDR2 YSYEKL. CDR3 length: 15 residues. V was shortened by 0 bases and J by 5 bases, with 13 bases between the two germline ends. Here the CDR3 DNA reads TGCGCCAGCAGCCAAGATCCCAGGGATGGGACTGAAGCTTTCTTT. Translation: CASSQDPRDGTEAFF.

This clone came up a few times. The V and J genes are TRBV19 and TRBJ1-2; 7 bases are a match to TRBD1. CDR3 length: 11 residues. V lost 7 bases, J lost 4 bases, and 0 bases stayed unmatched. The germline CDR1 and CDR2 sequences are LNHDA and SQIVND (reference sequence). The CDR3: CASTGGYGYTF. CDR3 DNA: TGTGCCAGTACAGGGGGCTATGGCTACACCTTC. Full variable domain (missing parts from reference TRBV19 and TRBJ1-2): DGGITQSPKYLFRKEGQNVTLSCEQNLNHDAMYWYRQDPGQGLRLIYYSQIVNDFQKGDIAEGYSVSREKKESFPLTVTSAQKNPTAFYLCASTGGYGYTFGSGTRLTVV.

This chain links TRBV5-4 with TRBJ1-6; TRBD1 might be the D (5 bases). The CDR3 covers 17 residues. The V and J ends lost 1 base and 8 bases respectively, with 19 bases between them. Germline V gives CDR1 SGHNT, CDR2 YYREEE (reference sequence). DNA of the CDR3: TGTGCCAGCAGCTTGTTAGTCGGGGGGAGAGGGGATTCACCCCTCCACTTT. This sequence encodes CASSLLVGGRGDSPLHF.

The rearrangement uses TRBV2 and TRBJ1-3; D perhaps matches TRBD1 (6 bases). Germline V lookup: CDR1 SNHLY, CDR2 FYNNEI. The CDR3 is made up of 16 amino acids. Deletions cut 7 bases from V and 5 bases from J, with 21 bases between. The CDR3 spells CASNAGAVILRNTIYF. CDR3 in DNA: TGTGCCAGCAATGCGGGGGCGGTAATTCTTCGAAACACCATATATTTT.

The chain joins TRBV9 to TRBJ2-1; 10 nucleotides align to TRBD2. The CDR3 is 15 amino acids. Looked up from germline, CDR1 is SGDLS and CDR2 is YYNGEE. J gave up 4 bases and V 3 bases, and 4 bases lay outside the gene matches. In DNA form, the CDR3 reads TGTGCCAGCAGCGCCCGGACTAGCGGTTACAATGAGCAGTTCTTC. Residues: CASSARTSGYNEQFF.

This chain uses TRBV28 with TRBJ1-3; the D gene is possibly TRBD1 (6 bases). This CDR3 contains 15 residues. V lost 11 bases, J lost 4 bases, and 21 bases lay in between. The V gene's germline CDR1 is MDHEN and CDR2 SYDVKM. CDR3 sequence reads: CAAGAQGLGGNTIYF. The CDR3 DNA reads as TGTGCCGCCGGCGCACAGGGTCTAGGAGGAAACACCATATATTTT.

The rearrangement links TRBV5-1 to TRBJ1-2; D is ambiguous. Germline CDR1 SGHRS, CDR2 YFSETQ. With 4 bases removed from V and 5 bases from J, the gap between germline ends came to 12 bases. This CDR3 is 13 amino acids long. CDR3 loop: CASSRDGIYGYTF. As DNA, the CDR3 is TGCGCCAGCAGCCGAGACGGAATATATGGCTACACCTTC.

V is TRBV7-9 and J is TRBJ2-1; unclear D gene. V lost 0 bases, J lost 9 bases, and 0 bases lay in between. The CDR3 has 10 amino acids. Germline V CDR1 and CDR2: SEHNR, FQNEAQ (reference sequence). CDR3 sequence reads: CASSLAEQFF. In DNA, the CDR3 is TGTGCCAGCAGCTTAGCTGAGCAGTTCTTC.

The chain carries TRBV4-2 and TRBJ2-7; the D gene is possibly TRBD1 (6 bases). The germline V and J ends were trimmed by 7 bases and 2 bases, with 15 bases remaining between them. Germline CDR1 is LGHNA and CDR2 is YNFKEQ. This CDR3 spans 14 amino acids. The CDR3 region has the DNA TGTGCCAGCACCCAGGGGACCGATACCTACGAGCAGTACTTC. Translation gives CASTQGTDTYEQYF.

V is TRBV29-1 and J is TRBJ2-5; D remains unclear. The CDR3 loop spans 14 amino acids. Germline V gives CDR1 SQVTM, CDR2 ANQGSEA. Trimming took off 2 bases at V and 5 bases at J, with 15 bases between the two ends. CDR3 sequence reads: CSVEIYLGQETQYF. In DNA, the CDR3 is TGCAGCGTTGAAATTTATCTGGGTCAGGAGACCCAGTACTTC. Filled out from reference TRBV29-1 and TRBJ2-5, the complete variable domain reads SAVISQKPSRDICQRGTSLTIQCQVDSQVTMMFWYRQQPGQSLTLIATANQGSEATYESGFVIDKFPISRPNLTFSTLTVSNMSPEDSSIYLCSVEIYLGQETQYFGPGTRLLVL.

The CDR3 reads CASSPTSGGTDTQYF. In nucleotides, the CDR3 is TGTGCCAGCAGTCCCACTAGCGGGGGGACAGATACGCAGTATTTT. V usage is TRBV6-5 and J usage is TRBJ2-3, with TRBD2 matching over 12 bases. The trim removed 5 bases at V and 3 bases at J, leaving 3 bases unmatched. Germline CDR1 reads MNHEY; CDR2 reads SVGAGI. The CDR3 extends over 15 amino acids.

This clone was seen once. The rearrangement links TRBV6-2 or TRBV6-3 to TRBJ2-7; the match to TRBD1 covers 8 bases. Per the germline V gene, CDR1 is MNHEY and CDR2 is SVGEGT. V lost 6 bases and J lost 7; bases outside the gene matches: 17. The length of the CDR3 is 16 residues. CDR3 in DNA: TGTGCCAGCAGCCCTTTACTTGGGACAGGCGGCTTTGAGCAGTACTTC. Translated: CASSPLLGTGGFEQYF.

The chain joins TRBV29-1 to TRBJ2-3; D unclear. V was trimmed by 7 bases and J by 2 bases, leaving 10 bases between them. The CDR3 runs 12 residues. Per the germline V gene, CDR1 is SQVTM and CDR2 is ANQGSEA. Here the CDR3 reads CSAGRITDTQYF. CDR3 bases: TGCAGCGCCGGACGGATCACAGATACGCAGTATTTT.

The CDR3 reads CASSQRQLMNTEAFF. The CDR3 DNA sequence: TGTGCCAGCAGCCAACGACAGCTCATGAACACTGAAGCTTTCTTT. V usage is TRBV3-1 (or the pseudogene TRBV3-2) and J usage is TRBJ1-1; D might be TRBD1 (5 bases). V lost 2 bases, J lost 0 bases, and 10 bases lay in between. CDR1 and CDR2 from the germline V gene are LGHDT and YNNKEL (reference sequence). The CDR3 is 15 residues long.

This chain links TRBV5-1 with TRBJ1-1, with unresolved D. Trimming took off 0 bases at V and 0 bases at J, with 6 bases between the two ends. The CDR3 has 14 residues. The germline V gene has CDR1 SGHRS and CDR2 YFSETQ. CDR3 in DNA: TGCGCCAGCAGCTTGGGGGAGATGAACACTGAAGCTTTCTTT. Translated: CASSLGEMNTEAFF.

CDR3 sequence reads: CASSQELYASGATMVQPQHF. The CDR3 DNA reads TGTGCCAGCAGCCAAGAATTGTATGCATCGGGGGCTACAATGGTTCAGCCCCAGCATTTT. This rearrangement joins TRBV4-2 to TRBJ1-5; perhaps TRBD1 as D (6 bases). V lost 0 bases, J lost 6 bases, and 27 bases lay in between. CDR1 and CDR2 (germline): LGHNA, YNFKEQ. The CDR3 extends over 20 amino acids.

This rearrangement joins TRBV10-3 to TRBJ2-5; 8 bases line up with TRBD1. Germline V lookup: CDR1 ENHRY, CDR2 SYGVKD. After removal of 0 bases from V and 1 base from J, the junction contained 1 base not matched to a gene. CDR3 length: 15 amino acids. The CDR3 bases are TGTGCCATCAGTGAGTCGACAGGGGTCCAAGAGACCCAGTACTTC. Translation gives CAISESTGVQETQYF.